A single sample gave rise to the 18 T cell receptor beta chains below, sequenced in a study of T cell clones after liver transplantation (dated by TCRdb to the late 2010s). The library was made by the immunoSEQ multiplex PCR assay. Drawn from immuneACCESS, this table holds only the in-frame rearrangements with V and J called that TCRdb kept. Clones are partly lost; checked studies trace under half to an unresolved V gene and leave the rest unexplained. The sample profile shows 70,000 or so clones; about 88% of them were found once. Of the sample, approximately 2.4% is held by the ten largest clones. This sample's time point label indicates: pre-transplant. Sequences were derived from CD4+ T cells from blood, sampled before liver transplant. The origin of the receptors is a human donor who received a liver transplant.

This chain joins TRBV28 and TRBJ1-4; TRBD1 is a possible D gene (5 bases). Looked up from germline, CDR1 is MDHEN and CDR2 is SYDVKM. The CDR3 covers 15 residues. Trimming shortened V by 6 bases and J by 7 bases, and 18 bases separated the two germline ends. The CDR3: CASSTPEGPGEKLFF. The CDR3 nucleotides are TGTGCCAGCAGCACCCCCGAGGGGCCAGGTGAAAAACTGTTTTTT.

The table lists this clone with a few counts. The J gene is TRBJ1-5, the V gene TRBV6-1; TRBD1 matches at 9 bases. V trimming: 6 bases; J trimming: 6 bases; junction bases outside the gene matches: 6. The CDR3 has 14 residues. Per germline, CDR1 MNHNS and CDR2 SASEGT. CDR3 DNA sequence: TGTGCCAGCAGGGACAGGGGACCCGGTCAGCCCCAGCATTTT. It specifies CASRDRGPGQPQHF.

The chain uses TRBV5-1 and TRBJ1-2; D unclear. The CDR3 is 15 amino acids. Germline CDR1 reads SGHRS; CDR2 reads YFSETQ. Deletions cut 0 bases from V and 4 bases from J, with 13 bases between. The CDR3 sequence: CASSLGQLPVYGYTF. CDR3 DNA sequence: TGCGCCAGCAGCTTGGGGCAGCTGCCCGTCTATGGCTACACCTTC.

The genes are TRBV19 and TRBJ2-1; D might be TRBD2 (5 bases). Trimming pared 11 bases from V and 6 bases from J, leaving 17 bases between. CDR3 size: 13 residues. Germline loops: CDR1 LNHDA, CDR2 SQIVND (reference sequence). The CDR3 reads CAVTRATSNEQFF. CDR3 nucleotide sequence: TGTGCCGTAACGAGGGCTACTTCCAATGAGCAGTTCTTC.

J is TRBJ2-2 and V is TRBV9; 7 nucleotides align to TRBD2. CDR3 length equals 15 residues. Germline values: CDR1 SGDLS, CDR2 YYNGEE. Trimming removed 0 bases from V and 5 bases from J; junction bases left unmatched: 4. The chain's CDR3 is CASSVVREGTGELFF. In DNA, the CDR3 is TGTGCCAGCAGCGTAGTGAGGGAGGGGACCGGGGAGCTGTTTTTT.

The V and J genes are TRBV4-3 and TRBJ2-7; no firm D call. Germline-derived CDR1 and CDR2 are LGHNA and YSLEER. Trimming shortened V by 0 bases and J by 3 bases, and 12 bases separated the two germline ends. The CDR3 spans 15 residues. CDR3 DNA: TGCGCCAGCAGCCAAGAATTAATTACCCACTACGAGCAGTACTTC. It encodes CASSQELITHYEQYF.

The gene calls are TRBV7-6 and TRBJ2-5; D unclear. Looked up from germline, CDR1 is SGHVS and CDR2 is FNYEAQ. This CDR3 has 12 amino acids. Trimming pared 4 bases from V and 2 bases from J, leaving 5 bases between. The CDR3 DNA sequence: TGTGCCAGCAGCTACGAACAAGAGACCCAGTACTTC. Amino acid sequence: CASSYEQETQYF.

The chain has TRBV18 and TRBJ1-4; D is uncertain. CDR1 and CDR2 (germline): KGHSH, LQKENI. V was shortened by 1 base and J by 4 bases, with 4 bases between the two germline ends. The CDR3 has 13 residues. CDR3 in amino acids: CASSPLSNEKLFF. Here the CDR3 DNA reads TGTGCCAGCTCACCACTGAGTAATGAAAAACTGTTTTTT.

The V call is TRBV5-8, the J call TRBJ1-3, with a possible D match to TRBD1 (6 bases). Per the germline V gene, CDR1 is SGHTS and CDR2 is YDEGEE. The ends were cut back, 4 bases at V and 2 bases at J, with 10 bases in the middle. CDR3 length: 14 amino acids. In DNA, the CDR3 is TGTGCCAGCAGCGGGGACATTGCTGGAAACACCATATATTTT. It codes for CASSGDIAGNTIYF.

The chain recombines TRBV5-8 with TRBJ1-5; 7 positions match TRBD1. CDR1 and CDR2 (germline): SGHTS, YDEGEE. CDR3 length equals 14 residues. V lost 0 bases to trimming and J lost 7 bases; unmatched junction nucleotides: 4. Here the CDR3 reads CASSLGQGGQPQHF. For the CDR3, the DNA is TGTGCCAGCAGCTTGGGACAGGGCGGACAGCCCCAGCATTTT.

This chain connects TRBV6-1 to TRBJ2-7; 8 bases map to TRBD1. The CDR3 runs to 14 residues. The J segment lost 2 bases and the V segment lost 6 bases, leaving 6 bases of the junction unmatched. In germline, CDR1 is MNHNS, CDR2 SASEGT. Written as DNA, the CDR3 is TGTGCCAGCAGCCAGGGGGCTTCCCCCTACGAGCAGTACTTC. Translating it yields CASSQGASPYEQYF.

This chain uses TRBV5-1 with TRBJ2-5, with D perhaps TRBD2 (6 bases). V was trimmed by 1 base and J by 4 bases, leaving 23 bases between them. From germline, CDR1 is SGHRS and CDR2 YFSETQ. The CDR3 spans 18 residues. CDR3 sequence (DNA): TGCGCCAGCAGCTTGAGACCCCCCGGACTAACGTACTTAGAGACCCAGTACTTC. It encodes CASSLRPPGLTYLETQYF.

CDR3 sequence reads: CASSQDGPGANVLTF. In nucleotides, the CDR3 is TGCGCCAGCAGCCAAGACGGTCCTGGGGCCAACGTCCTGACTTTC. The rearrangement joins TRBV4-3 to TRBJ2-6; D is ambiguous. The ends were cut back, 0 bases at V and 2 bases at J, with 5 bases in the middle. Germline CDR1 is LGHNA and CDR2 is YSLEER. CDR3 size: 15 residues.

The chain has TRBV11-2 and TRBJ2-7; D not certain. The length of the CDR3 is 13 residues. Trimming shortened V by 6 bases and J by 3 bases, and 12 bases separated the two germline ends. Germline CDR1 and CDR2: SGHAT and FQNNGV. CDR3 in DNA: TGTGCCAGCAGTACGCCCCCACGCTACGAGCAGTACTTC. It translates to CASSTPPRYEQYF. Drawing the rest from reference TRBV11-2 and TRBJ2-7, the complete variable domain is EAGVAQSPRYKIIEKRQSVAFWCNPISGHATLYWYQQILGQGPKLLIQFQNNGVVDDSQLPKDRFSAERLKGVDSTLKIQPAKLEDSAVYLCASSTPPRYEQYFGPGTRLTVT.

This chain joins TRBV6-5 and TRBJ1-4; D perhaps matches TRBD1 (6 bases). Germline V gene lookup returns CDR1 MNHEY and CDR2 SVGAGI. V lost 5 bases to trimming and J lost 3 bases, with 13 bases between them. The CDR3 runs 15 residues. CDR3 residues: CASSLTGPPNEKLFF. In nucleotides, the CDR3 is TGTGCCAGCAGTCTAACAGGGCCCCCTAATGAAAAACTGTTTTTT.

The chain uses TRBV11-3 and TRBJ2-5; D is perhaps TRBD1 or TRBD2 (5 bases each). The CDR3 is made up of 14 amino acids. Germline V gene data show CDR1 as SGHNT and CDR2 as YENEEA. Trimming took 1 base from V and 7 from J, leaving 13 bases between them. The CDR3 loop is CASSLAGRGGTQYF. The CDR3 DNA follows: TGTGCCAGCAGCTTAGCTGGTCGGGGCGGGACCCAGTACTTC.

The chain employs TRBV30 and TRBJ1-3; D gene unclear. Germline CDR1 reads GTSNPN; CDR2 reads SVGIG (reference sequence). V lost 2 bases to trimming and J lost 3 bases, with 5 bases between them. The CDR3 runs to 12 residues. As DNA, the CDR3 is TGTGCCTGGAGTTACATTGGAAACACCATATATTTT. As protein: CAWSYIGNTIYF.

V and J are TRBV5-1 and TRBJ1-1, with 10 nucleotides matching TRBD1. Germline CDR1 is SGHRS and CDR2 is YFSETQ. The junction had 11 bases not matched to a gene; V was cut back by 4 bases and J by 5 bases. The CDR3 extends over 16 amino acids. CDR3 sequence: CASSPNSGTGETEAFF. The CDR3 bases are TGCGCCAGCAGCCCCAACTCCGGGACAGGGGAAACTGAAGCTTTCTTT.